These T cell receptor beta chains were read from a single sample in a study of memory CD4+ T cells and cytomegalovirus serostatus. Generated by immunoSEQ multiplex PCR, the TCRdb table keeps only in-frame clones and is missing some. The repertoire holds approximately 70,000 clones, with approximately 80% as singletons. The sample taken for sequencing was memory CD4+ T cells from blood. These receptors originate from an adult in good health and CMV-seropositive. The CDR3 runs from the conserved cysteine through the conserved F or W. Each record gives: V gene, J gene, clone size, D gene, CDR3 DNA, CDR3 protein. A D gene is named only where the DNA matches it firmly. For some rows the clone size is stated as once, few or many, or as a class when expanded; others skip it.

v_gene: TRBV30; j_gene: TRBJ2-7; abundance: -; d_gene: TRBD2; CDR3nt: TGTGCCTGGAGTGCGGGGGGGCCGAGATACGAGCAGTACTTC; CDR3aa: CAWSAGGPRYEQYF
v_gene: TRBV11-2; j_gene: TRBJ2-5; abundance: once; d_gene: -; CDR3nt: TGTGCCAGCAGCCCTATGGTGGGGGGGCCCGAGACCCAGTACTTC; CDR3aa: CASSPMVGGPETQYF
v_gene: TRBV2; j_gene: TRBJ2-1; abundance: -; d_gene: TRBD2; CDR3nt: TGTGCCAGCAAACCTAGCGGGGGGTCCCTTGAGCAGTTCTTC; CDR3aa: CASKPSGGSLEQFF
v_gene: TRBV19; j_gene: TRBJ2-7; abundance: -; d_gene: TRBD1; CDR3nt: TGTGCCAGTAACCGGAAGGGGGCGAGCTCCTACGAGCAGTACTTC; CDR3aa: CASNRKGASSYEQYF
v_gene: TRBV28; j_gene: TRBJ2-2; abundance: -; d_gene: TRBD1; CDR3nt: TGTGCCAGCAGTCGGACAGGGCCGAACACCGGGGAGCTGTTTTTT; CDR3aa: CASSRTGPNTGELFF
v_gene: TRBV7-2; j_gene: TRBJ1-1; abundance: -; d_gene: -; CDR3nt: TGTGCCACGCAAATCAAAACAGGGAGTACTGAAGCTTTCTTT; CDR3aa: CATQIKTGSTEAFF
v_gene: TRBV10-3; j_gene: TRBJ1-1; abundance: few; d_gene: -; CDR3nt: TGTGCCATCAGTGTCGGAATGAACACTGAAGCTTTCTTT; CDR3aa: CAISVGMNTEAFF
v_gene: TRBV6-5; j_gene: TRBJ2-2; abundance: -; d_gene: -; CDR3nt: TGTGCCAGCAACATCCAGACAGGGAACACCGGGGAGCTGTTTTTT; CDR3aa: CASNIQTGNTGELFF
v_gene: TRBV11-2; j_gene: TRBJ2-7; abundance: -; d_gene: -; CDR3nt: TGTGCCAGCAGCCCGGTGGGGCGGAGTGGGATATACGAGCAGTACTTC; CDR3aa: CASSPVGRSGIYEQYF
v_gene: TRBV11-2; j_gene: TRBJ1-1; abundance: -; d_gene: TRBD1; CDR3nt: TGTGCCAGCAGCCCCCCGGGACAGGGGAGGGAAGCTTTCTTT; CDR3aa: CASSPPGQGREAFF
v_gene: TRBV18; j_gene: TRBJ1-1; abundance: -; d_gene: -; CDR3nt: TGTGCCAGCTCGGTGGGGGATAACACTGAAGCTTTCTTT; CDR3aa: CASSVGDNTEAFF
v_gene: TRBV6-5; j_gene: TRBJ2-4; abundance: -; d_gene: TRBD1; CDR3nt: TGTGCCAGCAGTTACGGGGGACAGCAAAACATTCAGTACTTC; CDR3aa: CASSYGGQQNIQYF
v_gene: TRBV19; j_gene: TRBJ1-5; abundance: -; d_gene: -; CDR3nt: TGTGCCAGTAGTACCGGGAGAAGTCAGCCCCAGCATTTT; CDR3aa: CASSTGRSQPQHF
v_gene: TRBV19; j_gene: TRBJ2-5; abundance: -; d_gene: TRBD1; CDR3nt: TGTGCCAGCAACCGGCACGGACAGGGGGAAGAGACCCAGTACTTC; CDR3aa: CASNRHGQGEETQYF
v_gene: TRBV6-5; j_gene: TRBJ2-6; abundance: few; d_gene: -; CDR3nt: TGTGCCAGCAGTTTCAGGGGTCCGGCTGGGGCCAACGTCCTGACTTTC; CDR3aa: CASSFRGPAGANVLTF
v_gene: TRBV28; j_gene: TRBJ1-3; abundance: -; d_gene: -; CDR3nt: TGTGCCAGCATATCCCCGAAAAGGGGGGCTGGAAACACCATATATTTT; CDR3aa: CASISPKRGAGNTIYF
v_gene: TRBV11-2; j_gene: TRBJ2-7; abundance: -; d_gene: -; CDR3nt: TGTGCCAGCAGCCCCTCAGGGTACGAGCAGTACTTC; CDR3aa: CASSPSGYEQYF
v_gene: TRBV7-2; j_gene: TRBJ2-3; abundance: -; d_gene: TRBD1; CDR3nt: TGTGCCAGCAGCTTAGGCGACAGGGTTGCAGATACGCAGTATTTT; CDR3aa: CASSLGDRVADTQYF
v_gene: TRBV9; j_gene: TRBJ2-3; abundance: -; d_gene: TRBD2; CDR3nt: TGTGCCAGCAGCCCTCTAGCGGGAGGGAAACCAGATACGCAGTATTTT; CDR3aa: CASSPLAGGKPDTQYF
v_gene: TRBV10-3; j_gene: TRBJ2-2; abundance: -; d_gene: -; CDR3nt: TGTGCCATTAGAGTGGTGGCCGGGGAGCTGTTTTTT; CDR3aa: CAIRVVAGELFF
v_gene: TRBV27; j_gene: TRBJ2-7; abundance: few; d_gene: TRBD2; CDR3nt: TGTGCCAGCAGTTCACCCGCGGGGGGCCTCTACGAGCAGTACTTC; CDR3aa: CASSSPAGGLYEQYF
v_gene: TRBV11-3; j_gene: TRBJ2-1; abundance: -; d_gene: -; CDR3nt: TGTGCCAGCAGCTTAGGCAGGCTGGCGTACAATGAGCAGTTCTTC; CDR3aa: CASSLGRLAYNEQFF